The present TCR beta chain was sequenced within a study of shared clonotypes between healthy human individuals. It was on ten immunoSEQ deep assay plates that unsorted PBMC DNA was sequenced. Using immunoSEQ multiplex PCR, the repertoire was profiled, and TCRdb retains in-frame clones only, with some absent. This sample has approximately 500,000 clones, with almost 80% found just once. Trimming left V 4 bases short and J 9 bases short, with 16 bases between. CDR3 length equals 14 residues. Per germline, CDR1 SNHLY and CDR2 FYNNEI. V usage is TRBV2 and J usage is TRBJ1-5, with D possibly TRBD1 on 5 matching bases. The clonotype comes from a woman aged 40 to 50 in good health. Some clones in this sample may be carry-over from other donors' samples. Specimen: PBMCs. This CDR3 reads CASSAGGSESPQHF. CDR3 bases: TGTGCCAGCAGTGCCGGGGGTTCTGAATCGCCCCAGCATTTT.